These T cell receptor beta chains were read from a single sample in a study of blood T cell repertoires in COVID-19. Sequencing used immunoSEQ multiplex PCR; TCRdb keeps in-frame clones, though not all of them. The data hold some 34,000 clones, with approximately 85% observed a single time. The sequenced sample consisted of peripheral blood. Source of these receptors: a human donor in a cohort sampled during active COVID-19. Both conserved end residues are trimmed from each CDR3.

>TRBV28
ASSPGTKITYEQY
>TRBV29-1
SGGGDRGRYEQY
>TRBV7-6
ASSFRPRTSGSQETQY
>TRBV10-1
ASSEGRGSTDTQY
>TRBV7-9
ASSSLIAGAFTDTQY
>TRBV5-1
ASSLPGAYEQY
>TRBV9
ASSAYQGGGYT
>TRBV7-9
ASSLTSGDEQY
>TRBV7-9
ASSLLGLADNEQF
>TRBV18
ASSPAVAQPGTEAF
>TRBV5-1
ASSPGLAGGNEQF
>TRBV5-4
ASSLAPGQGNTGELF
>TRBV19
ASSITGGQYNEQF
>TRBV25-1
ASSGAGTGLSPLH
>TRBV18
ASSPMAAGNTIY
>TRBV12-3/TRBV12-4
ASSPQPYSEQF
>TRBV9
ASYEQGGGYT
>TRBV6-5
ASTRHVNYGYT
>TRBV28
ASSQVRFSGTNEKLF
>TRBV6-1
ASSELGGIRRAEAF
>TRBV5-1
ASRSGGGTDTQY
>TRBV2
ASSGNYEQF
>TRBV7-2
ASSSWSGGGTGELF
>TRBV20-1
SASNRVGINEQF
>TRBV18
ASSAYWGGAYNEQF
>TRBV7-2
ASSLDGAGEQF
>TRBV10-3
AISESWTGGTGNTIY
>TRBV27
ASSSHATGWRTDTQY
>TRBV15
ATSRAYNEQF
>TRBV2
ATTGTASYNSPLH
>TRBV5-4
ASRPVGGSTEAF
>TRBV19
ASSIGAGGTYNEQF
>TRBV25-1
ASSEPRTSGKNTDTQY
>TRBV27
ASSSGSPQETQY
>TRBV3-1/TRBV3-2
ASTPGLRYYNEQF
>TRBV9
ASSAGTGNTGELF
>TRBV4-1
ASSQGQGSIQPQH
>TRBV28
ASTLSGGYGYT
>TRBV7-2
ASRRSGGDTDTQY
>TRBV7-9
ASSLRGTATNEKLF
>TRBV2
ASSERGLYEQY
>TRBV7-8
ASSLGGLVGKNSPLH
>TRBV24-1
ATSETSGSSYNEQF
>TRBV30
AWLGQGTHT
>TRBV6-5
ASRPDSTTNEKLF
>TRBV6-5
ASTKIRDGNSPLH
>TRBV6-5
ASSYRGEGTGELF
>TRBV2
ASSDRGRYSNQPQH
>TRBV6-5
ASSYDSNEQY
>TRBV9
ASNPGSSAYEQY
>TRBV2
ASRTRGASSGNTIY
>TRBV5-6
ASSLPGQGSYEQY